Listed here are 12 T cell receptor beta chains from one sample, sequenced in a study of blood T cell repertoires in COVID-19. Using immunoSEQ multiplex PCR, the repertoire was profiled, and TCRdb retains in-frame clones only, with some absent. The data show fewer than 250,000 clones, 88% seen once. The sample taken for sequencing was peripheral blood. These receptors were taken from a middle-aged woman who had recovered from COVID-19.

The V gene is TRBV6-5, the J gene TRBJ2-2; D may be TRBD1 (6 bases). CDR3 length equals 16 residues. Looked up from germline, CDR1 is MNHEY and CDR2 is SVGAGI. Between the trimmed V and J ends, which lost 3 bases and 4 bases, there was a span of 15 bases. The CDR3 DNA is TGTGCCAGCAGTTATTGGGGCAGGGGTGTCACCGGGGAGCTGTTTTTT. Its translation: CASSYWGRGVTGELFF.

This chain connects TRBV12-5 to TRBJ1-3; 7 positions agree with TRBD1. The CDR3 totals 18 residues. Looked up from germline, CDR1 is LGHNT and CDR2 is FRNRAP. Trimming at V came to 0 bases and at J to 0 bases, leaving 8 bases not matched to a gene. CDR3: CASGLVSTDRLSGNTIYF. In DNA form, the CDR3 reads TGTGCTAGTGGTTTGGTATCCACGGACAGGCTCTCTGGAAACACCATATATTTT.

The chain links TRBV11-2 to TRBJ1-1; 7 bases map to TRBD1. The CDR3 has 14 amino acids. The V gene end was trimmed by 8 bases and the J gene end by 0 bases; junction bases not matched to a gene: 6. Germline lookup yields CDR1 SGHAT and CDR2 FQNNGV. The CDR3 DNA reads TGTGCCAGCGGTAAAACAGGGGTGAACACTGAAGCTTTCTTT. Its protein product is CASGKTGVNTEAFF.

The chain combines TRBV5-1 with TRBJ2-2; possible D gene TRBD1, 5 bases. The CDR3 contains 16 residues. V gave up 4 bases and J gave up 4 bases, with 17 bases separating them. Germline V gene lookup returns CDR1 SGHRS and CDR2 YFSETQ. In DNA form, the CDR3 reads TGCGCCAGCAGCCCATCAAGGCAGGGCGGCACCGGGGAGCTGTTTTTT. This translates into CASSPSRQGGTGELFF.

V gene TRBV27 combines with J gene TRBJ2-7; D call uncertain. Looked up from germline, CDR1 is MNHEY and CDR2 is SMNVEV (reference sequence). V lost 2 bases to trimming and J lost 2 bases, with 25 bases between them. The length of the CDR3 is 19 residues. In DNA, the CDR3 is TGTGCCAGCAGTTTAACCCCTTCACCAACAGCCTCCCTAACCTACGAGCAGTACTTC. It yields the protein CASSLTPSPTASLTYEQYF.

The chain couples TRBV6-5 to TRBJ1-1; D is undetermined. The germline CDR1 and CDR2 sequences are MNHEY and SVGAGI. V dropped 0 bases and J dropped 0 bases, with 8 bases sitting between them. The CDR3 is 15 amino acids. CDR3 amino acids: CASSYSHTMNTEAFF. For the CDR3, the DNA is TGTGCCAGCAGTTACTCCCACACAATGAACACTGAAGCTTTCTTT.

The chain employs TRBV28 and TRBJ2-1, with 8 positions matching TRBD2. The germline gives CDR1 MDHEN, CDR2 SYDVKM. V lost 2 bases, J lost 7 bases, and 7 bases stayed unmatched. This CDR3 has 15 residues. The CDR3 protein is CASSLTSGQLNEQFF. CDR3 nucleotide sequence: TGTGCCAGCAGTTTAACTAGCGGCCAGTTAAATGAGCAGTTCTTC.

The chain carries TRBV7-8 and TRBJ1-2; possible D gene TRBD1, 5 bases. The germline V gene has CDR1 SGHVS and CDR2 FQNEAQ. The V end lost 2 bases, the J end lost 3 bases, and 10 bases lay between the germline ends. This CDR3 is built from 14 residues. The CDR3 loop is CASSLTAGYYGYTF. CDR3 DNA sequence: TGTGCCAGCAGCTTAACTGCAGGGTACTATGGCTACACCTTC.

This chain joins TRBV2 and TRBJ2-7, with 10 positions matching TRBD1. Germline V lookup: CDR1 SNHLY, CDR2 FYNNEI. The CDR3 runs 14 residues. The ends lost 4 bases at V and 3 bases at J; junction bases unmatched: 3. The CDR3: CASSAGQGIYEQYF. CDR3 in DNA: TGTGCCAGCAGTGCGGGACAGGGGATCTACGAGCAGTACTTC. Full variable domain (rest looked up from reference TRBV2 and TRBJ2-7): EPEVTQTPSHQVTQMGQEVILRCVPISNHLYFYWYRQILGQKVEFLVSFYNNEISEKSEIFDDQFSVERPDGSNFTLKIRSTKLEDSAMYFCASSAGQGIYEQYFGPGTRLTVT.

This clone was seen a single time. The chain is built from TRBV5-1 and TRBJ2-1, with 8 bases matching TRBD2. The V segment lost 1 base and the J segment 7 bases; nucleotides outside the gene matches: 13. CDR3 length: 17 amino acids. Germline CDR1 reads SGHRS; CDR2 reads YFSETQ. CDR3 protein: CASSLRLAGPSRNEQFF. CDR3 coding DNA: TGCGCCAGCAGCTTGAGGCTAGCGGGCCCTAGTAGGAATGAGCAGTTCTTC.

This chain connects TRBV30 to TRBJ2-2, with D possibly matching TRBD2 (5 bases). The V end was cut by 0 bases, the J end by 1 base, with 9 bases between. This CDR3 comprises 15 residues. Germline values: CDR1 GTSNPN, CDR2 SVGIG (reference sequence). Here the CDR3 DNA reads TGTGCCTGGAGTGTACCGGCGGGGAACACCGGGGAGCTGTTTTTT. Translated: CAWSVPAGNTGELFF.

V usage is TRBV9 and J usage is TRBJ2-1; possibly TRBD1 for D (6 bases). The V gene lost 3 bases and the J gene lost 6 bases, with 16 bases spanning the gap. The CDR3 consists of 15 residues. The germline V gene has CDR1 SGDLS and CDR2 YYNGEE. For the CDR3, the DNA is TGTGCCAGCAGCGGGGGGCTAGGGTCAGGCAATGAGCAGTTCTTC. As protein: CASSGGLGSGNEQFF. The variable domain in full, completed from reference TRBV9 and TRBJ2-1, reads DSGVTQTPKHLITATGQRVTLRCSPRSGDLSVYWYQQSLDQGLQFLIQYYNGEERAKGNILERFSAQQFPDLHSELNLSSLELGDSALYFCASSGGLGSGNEQFFGPGTRLTVL.